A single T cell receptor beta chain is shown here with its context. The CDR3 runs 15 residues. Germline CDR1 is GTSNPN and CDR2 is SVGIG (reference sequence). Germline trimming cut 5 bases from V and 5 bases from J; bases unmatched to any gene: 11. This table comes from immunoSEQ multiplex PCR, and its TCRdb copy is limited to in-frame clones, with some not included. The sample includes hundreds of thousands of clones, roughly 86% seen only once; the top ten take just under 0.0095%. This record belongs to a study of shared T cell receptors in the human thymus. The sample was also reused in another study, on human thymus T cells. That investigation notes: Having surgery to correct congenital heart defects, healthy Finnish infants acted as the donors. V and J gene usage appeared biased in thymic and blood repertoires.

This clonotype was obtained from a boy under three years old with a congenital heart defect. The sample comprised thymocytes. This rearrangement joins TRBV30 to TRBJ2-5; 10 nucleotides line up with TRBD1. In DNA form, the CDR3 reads TGTGCCTGGCACTCAGGACAGGGGGTTAGGGAGACCCAGTACTTC. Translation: CAWHSGQGVRETQYF.